What follows are 6 T cell receptor beta chains derived from one specimen sequenced in a study of response to subunit inactivated influenza vaccine (dated by TCRdb to 2016 to 2019). The library came from RT-PCR. Sequenced using an Illumina HiSeq 2500. The public sequencing data were trimmed at Q25 with fastp and processed into clonotypes with MiXCR by TCRdb, which kept only in-frame beta chains. Here each entry gathers all rows of one CDR3 protein and keeps the most common genes and DNA. The sample table contains roughly 160,000 distinct CDR3 sequences; only one count was recorded for about 11% of them. The ten most abundant clones make up roughly a third of the sample. Material: CD8+ T cells sorted from PBMCs, obtained around 25 months after vaccination. The source is a man aged 50-75 years who received an inactivated influenza vaccine. Donor details come from another sample of the same person, matched by shared clones.

The chain couples TRBV5-6 to TRBJ1-5; D is uncertain. CDR1 and CDR2 (germline): SGHDT, YYEEEE. V was clipped by 3 bases and J by 6 bases, with 13 bases between them. This CDR3 spans 14 amino acids. The CDR3 loop reads CASSSRLGGQPQHF. The CDR3 nucleotides are TGTGCCAGCAGCTCCAGACTCGGCGGTCAGCCCCAGCATTTT.

The sample holds one count of this clonotype. V is TRBV4-3 and J is TRBJ2-7; the D gene is possibly TRBD2 (6 bases). Germline assignment: CDR1 LGHNA and CDR2 YSLEER. This CDR3 has 14 amino acids. The germline V and J ends were trimmed by 1 base and 1 base, with 8 bases remaining between them. The CDR3 loop reads CASSQARGSYEQYF. DNA for the CDR3: TGCGCCAGCAGCCAAGCCCGGGGGTCCTACGAGCAGTACTTC.

Only a few counts were recorded for this clonotype. The rearrangement joins TRBV12-3 or TRBV12-4 to TRBJ2-2; TRBD2 agrees at 12 bases. The CDR3 is 16 amino acids. Trimming took 4 bases from V and 4 from J; bases not matched to a gene: 4. The CDR3 DNA follows: TGTGCCAGCAGTTGGACTAGCGGGGCCCCCACCGGGGAGCTGTTTTTT. Translating it yields CASSWTSGAPTGELFF.

This chain uses TRBV6-6 with TRBJ2-7; D not certain. Germline assignment: CDR1 MNHNY and CDR2 SVGAGI (reference sequence). Trimming left V 2 bases short and J 12 bases short, with 14 bases between. CDR3 size: 12 residues. CDR3 nucleotide sequence: TGTGCCAGCAGTTACGGACCAGACCAGCCGTACTTC. It specifies CASSYGPDQPYF.

The rearrangement uses TRBV28 and TRBJ2-3, with D maybe TRBD2 (6 bases). Trimming pared 5 bases from V and 3 bases from J, leaving 21 bases between. Germline loops: CDR1 MDHEN, CDR2 SYDVKM. The CDR3 runs 17 residues. CDR3: CASSQETAPEGTDTQYF. The CDR3 DNA sequence: TGTGCCAGCAGTCAAGAGACAGCCCCGGAGGGGACAGATACGCAGTATTTT.

Notes on this clonotype: Since the CDR3 does not end with the conserved phenylalanine or tryptophan, this likely comes from a read error. The genes are TRBV6-2 or TRBV6-3 and TRBJ1-5; D might be TRBD1 (5 bases). This CDR3 contains 14 residues. Between the trimmed V and J ends, which lost 5 bases and 2 bases, there was a span of 10 bases. The germline gives CDR1 MNHEY, CDR2 SVGEGT. The CDR3, as DNA: TGTGCCAGCAGTCAAGACAGAGGCAATCAGCCCCAGCATATT. It encodes CASSQDRGNQPQHI.